The 15 T cell receptor beta chains presented below share a single source sample, sequenced in a study of shared clonotypes between healthy human individuals. Clones were read by immunoSEQ multiplex PCR, and TCRdb kept only the in-frame ones, dropping some. The sample shows 600,000 to 800,000 clones, 72% of them seen only once. Material: memory CD4+ T cells sorted from blood. Described subset: CD45RA-negative fraction. All receptors come from a woman aged 25 to 39 in good health.

The chain joins TRBV19 to TRBJ2-2; D is ambiguous. CDR1 is LNHDA, CDR2 SQIVND, per germline (reference sequence). This CDR3 is built from 12 residues. Trimming left V 5 bases short and J 6 bases short, with 7 bases between. The CDR3 region has the DNA TGTGCCAGTAGTTATAGACCCGGGGAGCTGTTTTTT. Residues: CASSYRPGELFF.

In its sample, this clone was seen many times. Other DNA sequences in this specimen translate into the identical CDR3. V is TRBV2 and J is TRBJ2-6; possible D gene TRBD2, 5 bases. This CDR3 has 15 amino acids. Trimming removed 2 bases at V and 2 bases at J, with 7 bases between. Germline CDR1 SNHLY, CDR2 FYNNEI. The DNA of the CDR3 is TGTGCCAGCAGTGAAACTAGGGCTGGGGCCAACGTCCTGACTTTC. Its translation is CASSETRAGANVLTF.

This rearrangement joins TRBV29-1 to TRBJ2-5, with TRBD2 identical over 8 bases. The CDR3 has 13 amino acids. CDR1 SQVTM and CDR2 ANQGSEA come from the germline V gene. V lost 5 bases and J lost 5; bases outside the gene matches: 7. The CDR3 DNA follows: TGCAGCGTTCAGGCGGGGGGCGGGGAGACCCAGTACTTC. It specifies CSVQAGGGETQYF. Supplemented by reference TRBV29-1 and TRBJ2-5, the full variable domain reads SAVISQKPSRDICQRGTSLTIQCQVDSQVTMMFWYRQQPGQSLTLIATANQGSEATYESGFVIDKFPISRPNLTFSTLTVSNMSPEDSSIYLCSVQAGGGETQYFGPGTRLLVL.

The chain couples TRBV25-1 to TRBJ1-1, with TRBD1 matching over 7 bases. CDR3 length: 17 residues. Germline assignment: CDR1 MGHDK and CDR2 SYGVNS. J gave up 4 bases and V 1 base, and 12 bases lay outside the gene matches. In nucleotides, the CDR3 is TGTGCCAGCAGTGAATCTTGGGCAGGGGGACGGAGCACTGAAGCTTTCTTT. It is translated as CASSESWAGGRSTEAFF.

Concerning this clone: The sample contains more than one DNA sequence encoding this CDR3. V is TRBV12-5 and J is TRBJ2-1, with 14 bases fitting TRBD2. The germline V gene has CDR1 LGHNT and CDR2 FRNRAP. There are 15 residues in the CDR3. With V trimmed by 1 base and J by 7 bases, 0 bases remained unmatched. For the CDR3, the DNA is TGTGCTAGTGGTTTGGGACTAGCGGGAGGGAATGAGCAGTTCTTC. It specifies CASGLGLAGGNEQFF.

The V gene is TRBV19, the J gene TRBJ2-5, with D maybe TRBD2 (6 bases). The V end lost 4 bases, the J end lost 5 bases, and 17 bases lay between the germline ends. The CDR3 is 15 residues long. The germline V gene encodes CDR1 LNHDA and CDR2 SQIVND (reference sequence). CDR3 loop: CASSRLGLASETQYF. In nucleotides, the CDR3 is TGTGCCAGTAGTAGGCTAGGCCTAGCGTCGGAGACCCAGTACTTC.

The V and J genes are TRBV25-1 and TRBJ1-2; possibly TRBD1 for D (6 bases). Germline V gene data show CDR1 as MGHDK and CDR2 as SYGVNS. This CDR3 has 15 amino acids. Trimming left V 4 bases short and J 2 bases short, with 14 bases between. This chain's CDR3 is CASSVGAGQNYGYTF. In DNA, the CDR3 is TGTGCCAGCAGTGTCGGCGCTGGACAGAACTATGGCTACACCTTC.

The chain links TRBV6-5 to TRBJ2-3, with a weak D call TRBD2 (5 bases). The CDR3 extends over 14 amino acids. V lost 3 bases, J lost 5 bases, and 12 bases lay in between. The germline CDR1 and CDR2 sequences are MNHEY and SVGAGI. The CDR3: CASSYLSEGDTQYF. The CDR3 DNA sequence: TGTGCCAGCAGTTATCTGTCCGAGGGAGATACGCAGTATTTT.

This clone is a singleton in its sample. The rearrangement joins TRBV5-1 to TRBJ2-5, with D perhaps TRBD2 (6 bases). Looked up from germline, CDR1 is SGHRS and CDR2 is YFSETQ. There are 14 residues in the CDR3. Trimming left V 7 bases short and J 5 bases short, with 18 bases between. The CDR3 DNA follows: TGCGCCAGCCGGACCGGGACTGGGAGGGAGACCCAGTACTTC. This translates into CASRTGTGRETQYF.

The chain has TRBV11-2 and TRBJ2-5; D is undetermined. The germline V and J ends were trimmed by 0 bases and 4 bases, with 15 bases remaining between them. The CDR3 is 16 amino acids. Per germline, CDR1 SGHAT and CDR2 FQNNGV. This chain's CDR3 is CASSLDSRRPRETQYF. The CDR3 DNA follows: TGTGCCAGCAGCTTAGATTCCAGGCGGCCGCGAGAGACCCAGTACTTC.

This clone was counted only a few times. The rearrangement uses TRBV7-3 and TRBJ1-1; D is unclear. The V end lost 5 bases, the J end lost 3 bases, and 13 bases lay between the germline ends. CDR1 is SGHTA, CDR2 FQGTGA, per germline. This CDR3 contains 14 residues. The CDR3 spells CASSPNVEHTEAFF. The CDR3 nucleotides read TGTGCCAGCAGCCCGAATGTAGAGCACACTGAAGCTTTCTTT. The variable domain in full, completed from reference TRBV7-3 and TRBJ1-1, reads GAGVSQTPSNKVTEKGKYVELRCDPISGHTALYWYRQSLGQGPEFLIYFQGTGAADDSGLPNDRFFAVRPEGSVSTLKIQRTERGDSAVYLCASSPNVEHTEAFFGQGTRLTVV.

This clone was counted between two and nine times. A clone one base away is much larger, so this may be a read error. The chain uses TRBV5-1 and TRBJ2-5; unclear D gene. CDR1 and CDR2 (germline): SGHRS, YFSETQ. This CDR3 contains 11 residues. V gave up 3 bases and J gave up 5 bases, with 5 bases separating them. The DNA for the CDR3 is TGCGCCAGCAGCTCCCACGAGACCCAGTACTTC. This translates into CASSSHETQYF. Full variable domain (rest looked up from reference TRBV5-1 and TRBJ2-5): KAGVTQTPRYLIKTRGQQVTLSCSPISGHRSVSWYQQTPGQGLQFLFEYFSETQRNKGNFPGRFSGRQFSNSRSEMNVSTLELGDSALYLCASSSHETQYFGPGTRLLVL.

About this clone: A junction boundary mismatches the germline segment, possibly from a read error. The chain has TRBV7-3 and TRBJ2-7; perhaps TRBD2 as D (5 bases). This CDR3 has 8 amino acids. CDR1 is SGHTA and CDR2 is FQGTGA in the germline V gene. In DNA form, the CDR3 reads TGTGCCAGCAGCGGCGGGCCCTTC. Its translation: CASSGGPF. Full variable domain (remainder filled in from reference TRBV7-3 and TRBJ2-7): GAGVSQTPSNKVTEKGKYVELRCDPISGHTALYWYRQSLGQGPEFLIYFQGTGAADDSGLPNDRFFAVRPEGSVSTLKIQRTERGDSAVYLCASSGGPFGPGTRLTVT.

V gene TRBV5-1 combines with J gene TRBJ2-7; 9 bases map to TRBD2. Looked up from germline, CDR1 is SGHRS and CDR2 is YFSETQ. V lost 4 bases, J lost 3 bases, and 8 bases stayed unmatched. CDR3 length: 15 amino acids. This CDR3 is CASSPGGAGGYEQYF. The CDR3 nucleotides read TGCGCCAGCAGCCCGGGAGGAGCGGGAGGCTACGAGCAGTACTTC.

This chain uses TRBV6-5 with TRBJ2-3, with TRBD2 identical over 11 bases. Germline assignment: CDR1 MNHEY and CDR2 SVGAGI. The CDR3 is 15 amino acids. V trimming: 5 bases; J trimming: 7 bases; junction bases outside the gene matches: 8. The CDR3 protein is CASSTLAGGLNTQYF. The CDR3 coding sequence is TGTGCCAGCAGTACCCTAGCGGGAGGTTTAAATACGCAGTATTTT.